The 29 T cell receptor beta chains below were found in one sample sequenced in a study of molecular identifiers for immune sequencing clone quantification. TCRdb re-analysed the PCR reads in MiXCR, keeping a single row per CDR3 protein. This sample has 300,000 to 400,000 distinct CDR3 sequences, with roughly 24% found just once. The sample comprised naive CD8+ T cells from blood, with Jurkat cell RNA spiked in. Subset of the sample: FACS-sorted CD8+CD4-CCR7+CD45RA+ naive T cells. These TCRs come from a human donor in good health. Some libraries in this study had Jurkat cell RNA spiked in.

This chain joins TRBV2 and TRBJ2-7; D not resolved. Trimming stripped 1 base from V and 5 bases from J, with 12 bases between. CDR1 is SNHLY and CDR2 is FYNNEI in the germline V gene. This CDR3 has 14 amino acids. DNA for the CDR3: TGTGCCAGCAGTGAAGATTCGGGCCAGCACGAGCAGTACTTC. Amino acids: CASSEDSGQHEQYF.

In this sample, this clonotype turned up a few times. The V gene is TRBV4-3, the J gene TRBJ2-7, with unresolved D. The CDR3 runs to 13 residues. The ends were cut back, 0 bases at V and 3 bases at J, with 6 bases in the middle. The germline CDR1 and CDR2 sequences are LGHNA and YSLEER. CDR3: CASSQDSNYEQYF. CDR3 DNA sequence: TGCGCCAGCAGCCAAGACTCGAACTACGAGCAGTACTTC.

J is TRBJ1-1 and V is TRBV20-1, with D tentatively TRBD1 (6 bases). The germline V gene has CDR1 DFQATT and CDR2 SNEGSKA (reference sequence). The CDR3 sequence is 13 residues long. Trimming stripped 4 bases from V and 3 bases from J, with 12 bases between. The CDR3 protein is CSAKQGVDTEAFF. The CDR3 DNA sequence: TGCAGTGCTAAACAGGGAGTGGACACTGAAGCTTTCTTT.

V is TRBV5-1 and J is TRBJ1-1; D gene uncertain. This CDR3 contains 13 residues. V was pared by 4 bases and J by 7 bases, with 14 bases between. The germline V gene has CDR1 SGHRS and CDR2 YFSETQ. The CDR3 nucleotides are TGCGCCAGCAGCCCAGGTACTGGTCGTGAAGCTTTCTTT. This encodes CASSPGTGREAFF. Full variable domain (missing parts from reference TRBV5-1 and TRBJ1-1): KAGVTQTPRYLIKTRGQQVTLSCSPISGHRSVSWYQQTPGQGLQFLFEYFSETQRNKGNFPGRFSGRQFSNSRSEMNVSTLELGDSALYLCASSPGTGREAFFGQGTRLTVV.

This clonotype was detected only a few times. The V call is TRBV13, the J call TRBJ2-4; D perhaps matches TRBD2 (5 bases). V shed 4 bases and J shed 2 bases, with 12 bases lying between them. Germline lookup yields CDR1 PRHDT and CDR2 FYEKMQ (reference sequence). The CDR3 has 15 amino acids. In DNA form, the CDR3 reads TGTGCCAGCAGCTCCTTCACTAGTTCCAAAAACATTCAGTACTTC. Protein sequence: CASSSFTSSKNIQYF.

In the case of this clonotype: This may come from a read error, since a much larger clone is one base off. The rearrangement uses TRBV2 and TRBJ1-5; maybe TRBD1 (5 bases). In germline, CDR1 is SNHLY, CDR2 FYNNEI. CDR3 length equals 15 residues. V lost 6 bases to trimming and J lost 1 base, with 13 bases between them. In DNA, the CDR3 is TGTGCCAGCAGAGGGGAGGCGACGAGCAATCAGCCCCAGCATTTT. It codes for CASRGEATSNQPQHF.

J is TRBJ2-3 and V is TRBV20-1; the D call may be TRBD1 or TRBD2 (5 bases each). Germline values: CDR1 DFQATT, CDR2 SNEGSKA (reference sequence). The CDR3 totals 16 residues. The ends were cut back, 3 bases at V and 2 bases at J, with 18 bases in the middle. The DNA of the CDR3 is TGCAGTGCTAGGGGACCTCGAATCGGTTACACAGATACGCAGTATTTT. This codes for CSARGPRIGYTDTQYF.

V usage is TRBV5-4 and J usage is TRBJ1-1; D call uncertain. The length of the CDR3 is 13 residues. Germline V gives CDR1 SGHNT, CDR2 YYREEE (reference sequence). With 5 bases removed from V and 3 bases from J, the gap between germline ends came to 11 bases. The CDR3 coding sequence is TGTGCCAGCAGATACGACCAACACACTGAAGCTTTCTTT. Amino acid sequence: CASRYDQHTEAFF.

Remarks on this clonotype: A much larger clone sits a single nucleotide away, making a read error possible. The gene calls are TRBV6-6 and TRBJ2-7; maybe TRBD1 (6 bases). V was cut by 2 bases and J by 0 bases, with 8 bases left in between. In germline, CDR1 is MNHNY, CDR2 SVGAGI (reference sequence). The CDR3 extends over 14 amino acids. Here the CDR3 DNA reads TGTGCCAGCAGTTACCGGGACAACTCCTACGAGCAGTACGTC. Amino acids: CASSYRDNSYEQYV.

The rearrangement uses TRBV20-1 and TRBJ1-1; D is ambiguous. Germline V gene data show CDR1 as DFQATT and CDR2 as SNEGSKA (reference sequence). The CDR3 has 9 residues. Trimming stripped 6 bases from V and 9 bases from J, with 8 bases between. The chain's CDR3 is CSASSKAFF. As DNA, the CDR3 is TGCAGTGCCTCTAGTAAAGCTTTCTTT.

With respect to this clonotype: The junction and the germline gene differ at one end; a read error may be behind it. The rearrangement uses TRBV29-1 and TRBJ2-7; 7 nucleotides agree with TRBD1. Per germline, CDR1 SQVTM and CDR2 ANQGSEA. The CDR3 contains 12 residues. The DNA of the CDR3 is TGCGGCGTTGCAGGGGGCTCCTACGAGCAGTACTTC. This sequence encodes CGVAGGSYEQYF.

J is TRBJ1-5 and V is TRBV4-3; maybe TRBD1 (5 bases). The CDR3 totals 15 residues. CDR1 LGHNA and CDR2 YSLEER come from the germline V gene. Trimming removed 0 bases at V and 6 bases at J, with 12 bases between. CDR3 loop: CASSQDREGIQPQHF. The CDR3 coding sequence is TGCGCCAGCAGCCAAGACAGGGAGGGAATTCAGCCCCAGCATTTT.

This clonotype was counted at least ten times. The chain recombines TRBV6-5 with TRBJ2-5, with D perhaps matching TRBD2 (5 bases). The ends were cut back, 5 bases at V and 0 bases at J, with 10 bases in the middle. CDR1 and CDR2 (germline): MNHEY, SVGAGI. The CDR3 is 14 residues long. The CDR3 protein is CASSPTGNQETQYF. DNA of the CDR3: TGTGCCAGCAGTCCGACCGGGAACCAAGAGACCCAGTACTTC.

Regarding this clonotype: A much larger clone differs by one base, so this may be a read error. The chain carries TRBV29-1 and TRBJ2-1; D uncertain. Looked up from germline, CDR1 is SQVTM and CDR2 is ANQGSEA. This CDR3 spans 11 amino acids. CDR3: CGAVPGNEQFF. The CDR3 DNA reads as TGCGGCGCTGTCCCCGGCAATGAGCAGTTCTTC.

This clonotype was seen a few times. The chain combines TRBV27 with TRBJ2-3; TRBD2 matches at 11 bases. This CDR3 comprises 15 residues. Losses at the gene ends were 7 bases for V and 7 bases for J; bases not matched to a gene: 10. The germline gives CDR1 MNHEY, CDR2 SMNVEV (reference sequence). CDR3 bases: TGTGCCAGCATCCAATCGACTAGCGGGGTGTATACGCAGTATTTT. Amino acids: CASIQSTSGVYTQYF.

In this sample, this clonotype turned up a few times. This chain joins TRBV4-1 and TRBJ2-1; TRBD1 is a possible D gene (6 bases). The V gene's germline CDR1 is MGHRA and CDR2 YSYEKL. This CDR3 has 15 amino acids. V lost 3 bases to trimming and J lost 1 base, with 10 bases between them. CDR3 sequence (DNA): TGCGCCAGCAGCCAGCAGACAGGTTCCTACAATGAGCAGTTCTTC. Residues: CASSQQTGSYNEQFF.

This clonotype was detected ten times or more. This chain links TRBV7-6 with TRBJ2-7; 9 positions match TRBD1. Germline V gives CDR1 SGHVS, CDR2 FNYEAQ. The CDR3 has 14 residues. With 4 bases clipped from V and 3 bases from J, the junction kept 4 bases outside the gene matches. CDR3 amino acids: CASSSGTGSYEQYF. The CDR3 DNA reads TGTGCCAGCAGCTCCGGGACAGGGAGCTACGAGCAGTACTTC. The whole variable domain, remainder taken from reference TRBV7-6 and TRBJ2-7, is GAGVSQSPRYKVTKRGQDVALRCDPISGHVSLYWYRQALGQGPEFLTYFNYEAQQDKSGLPNDRFSAERPEGSISTLTIQRTEQRDSAMYRCASSSGTGSYEQYFGPGTRLTVT.

At least ten counts were recorded for this clonotype. The CDR3 coding sequence is TGTGCCAGCAGCCGAAGTCGGCGGAGCGACCAAGAGACCCAGTACTTC. Protein: CASSRSRRSDQETQYF. This sequence joins TRBV12-3 or TRBV12-4 and TRBJ2-5, with unresolved D. The CDR3 is made up of 16 amino acids. Trimming left V 6 bases short and J 0 bases short, with 17 bases between.

This clonotype has more than one count but fewer than ten. The chain combines TRBV28 with TRBJ1-1; 9 positions agree with TRBD1. The V gene's germline CDR1 is MDHEN and CDR2 SYDVKM. The ends lost 5 bases at V and 1 base at J; junction bases unmatched: 5. CDR3 length equals 15 residues. CDR3 protein: CASSLQGARNTEAFF. The CDR3 DNA follows: TGTGCCAGCAGTCTACAGGGGGCGAGGAACACTGAAGCTTTCTTT.

This clonotype was recorded many times. The genes are TRBV20-1 and TRBJ1-3; 7 bases are shared with TRBD1. From germline, CDR1 is DFQATT and CDR2 SNEGSKA (reference sequence). CDR3 length: 13 residues. V trimming: 5 bases; J trimming: 1 base; junction bases outside the gene matches: 2. The CDR3 protein is CSAPRGSGNTIYF. CDR3 bases: TGCAGTGCTCCCAGGGGGTCTGGAAACACCATATATTTT.

This clonotype has ten or more counts. The gene calls are TRBV4-1 and TRBJ2-7; D remains ambiguous. V was shortened by 1 base and J by 3 bases, with 10 bases between the two germline ends. Germline assignment: CDR1 MGHRA and CDR2 YSYEKL. This CDR3 is 14 amino acids long. The CDR3 nucleotides are TGCGCCAGCAGCCAAGTTGGCAGTCTCTACGAGCAGTACTTC. As protein: CASSQVGSLYEQYF.

This clonotype was observed at least ten times. The chain employs TRBV29-1 and TRBJ2-5, with 8 bases that match TRBD2. The CDR3 has 14 residues. Per germline, CDR1 SQVTM and CDR2 ANQGSEA. The V and J ends lost 3 bases and 3 bases, in that order; junction bases with no gene match: 6. CDR3 sequence: CSVEGLGVEETQYF. CDR3 DNA: TGCAGCGTTGAGGGACTAGGAGTTGAAGAGACCCAGTACTTC.

The chain has TRBV12-3 or TRBV12-4 and TRBJ1-3; D is uncertain. V was cut by 3 bases and J by 0 bases, with 12 bases left in between. This CDR3 has 16 amino acids. The CDR3 DNA follows: TGTGCCAGCAGTTTCGGCGGAAAACTCTCTGGAAACACCATATATTTT. It encodes CASSFGGKLSGNTIYF.

About this clonotype itself: This may arise from a read error, as a much more abundant clone is one base away. V is TRBV7-9 and J is TRBJ2-7; D is unresolved. The CDR3 loop spans 12 amino acids. Per germline, CDR1 SEHNR and CDR2 FQNEAQ (reference sequence). For the CDR3, the DNA is TGTACCAGCAGCTTCCGGTCCTACGAGCAGTACTTC. It is translated as CTSSFRSYEQYF.

Points on this clonotype: Possible read error: a much larger clone is one base away. The chain is built from TRBV29-1 and TRBJ2-3; perhaps D is TRBD1 or TRBD2 (5 bases each). The CDR3 runs to 15 residues. CDR1 is SQVTM, CDR2 ANQGSEA, per germline. V lost 7 bases and J lost 8, with 25 bases in between. The CDR3 here is CSGGGREGFRGTQYF. In DNA, the CDR3 is TGCAGCGGAGGAGGTCGAGAGGGGTTTCGAGGTACGCAGTATTTT.

The V and J genes are TRBV7-6 and TRBJ2-2; the D gene is possibly TRBD1 (6 bases). V lost 0 bases, J lost 2 bases, and 10 bases lay in between. The CDR3 runs 16 residues. Germline CDR1 and CDR2: SGHVS and FNYEAQ. The CDR3 nucleotides read TGTGCCAGCAGCTTAGCCGGGACAACCAACACCGGGGAGCTGTTTTTT. It codes for CASSLAGTTNTGELFF.

This clonotype was observed once. The chain carries TRBV4-1 and TRBJ1-6; the D is unclear. CDR1 is MGHRA, CDR2 YSYEKL, per germline. The CDR3 runs to 17 residues. Trimming removed 0 bases from V and 8 bases from J, with 17 bases in between. The CDR3 DNA is TGCGCCAGCAGCCAAGATCGATACAGCTGGCTAGATTCACCCCTCCACTTT. Its translation is CASSQDRYSWLDSPLHF.

This clonotype was seen many times. The rearrangement uses TRBV5-1 and TRBJ2-5, with D perhaps TRBD1 (6 bases). V was shortened by 0 bases and J by 7 bases, with 16 bases between the two germline ends. Germline-derived CDR1 and CDR2 are SGHRS and YFSETQ. The CDR3 has 15 amino acids. CDR3 sequence reads: CASSLGDNHPGTQYF. The CDR3 region has the DNA TGCGCCAGCAGCTTGGGGGACAACCATCCGGGGACCCAGTACTTC.

This clonotype was detected a few times. This chain connects TRBV11-2 to TRBJ2-3; no clear D. The CDR3 sequence is 13 residues long. Trimming took 5 bases from V and 5 from J, leaving 11 bases between them. Germline V gene lookup returns CDR1 SGHAT and CDR2 FQNNGV. The CDR3 reads CASSKTAGDTQYF. In nucleotides, the CDR3 is TGTGCCAGCAGCAAAACAGCCGGAGATACGCAGTATTTT.